The 20 T cell receptor beta chains listed next were all sequenced from one sample in a study of PD-1 blockade in classical Hodgkin lymphoma. Relapses following autologous stem cell transplantation were seen in all patients, with brentuximab vedotin exposure varying. The data were produced by immunoSEQ multiplex PCR, yet TCRdb's version contains in-frame clones alone and is incomplete. The data show around 91,000 clones, 81% seen once. The specimen comprised peripheral blood mononuclear cells (PBMCs), sampled before the second cycle of nivolumab. These receptors all come from a human donor with classical Hodgkin lymphoma.

The chain employs TRBV30 and TRBJ2-2; D is unclear. Trimming left V 1 base short and J 4 bases short, with 7 bases between. Germline CDR1 GTSNPN, CDR2 SVGIG (reference sequence). The CDR3 has 13 amino acids. DNA of the CDR3: TGTGCCTGGAGTGGGGTCCCCACCGGGGAGCTGTTTTTT. Translated: CAWSGVPTGELFF.

The chain has TRBV6-1 and TRBJ1-2, with no clear D. The V end lost 2 bases, the J end lost 2 bases, and 6 bases lay between the germline ends. Germline CDR1 is MNHNS and CDR2 is SASEGT. This CDR3 is built from 13 residues. CDR3 in amino acids: CASSEMDNYGYTF. CDR3 DNA sequence: TGTGCCAGCAGTGAAATGGACAACTATGGCTACACCTTC.

The gene calls are TRBV19 and TRBJ2-7; the D gene is possibly TRBD2 (6 bases). Trimming left V 2 bases short and J 2 bases short, with 16 bases between. The CDR3 is 16 amino acids. Looked up from germline, CDR1 is LNHDA and CDR2 is SQIVND (reference sequence). The DNA for the CDR3 is TGTGCCAGTAGTATATCGCTTGGCGGGGCGCCCTACGAGCAGTACTTC. The encoded protein is CASSISLGGAPYEQYF. Drawing the rest from reference TRBV19 and TRBJ2-7, the complete variable domain is DGGITQSPKYLFRKEGQNVTLSCEQNLNHDAMYWYRQDPGQGLRLIYYSQIVNDFQKGDIAEGYSVSREKKESFPLTVTSAQKNPTAFYLCASSISLGGAPYEQYFGPGTRLTVT.

The gene calls are TRBV6-6 and TRBJ1-4; D ambiguous. The V end lost 8 bases, the J end lost 5 bases, and 9 bases lay between the germline ends. The CDR3 runs to 12 residues. Looked up from germline, CDR1 is MNHNY and CDR2 is SVGAGI (reference sequence). The CDR3 region is CASGVWNEKLFF. The CDR3 DNA reads as TGTGCCAGCGGGGTCTGGAATGAAAAACTGTTTTTT.

The chain has TRBV18 and TRBJ1-1; the match to TRBD1 covers 9 bases. With 2 bases clipped from V and 0 bases from J, the junction kept 7 bases outside the gene matches. The germline gives CDR1 KGHSH, CDR2 LQKENI. This CDR3 comprises 17 residues. CDR3: CASSPTWTGALNTEAFF. Written as DNA, the CDR3 is TGTGCCAGCTCACCAACCTGGACAGGGGCATTGAACACTGAAGCTTTCTTT.

The rearrangement uses TRBV11-1 and TRBJ2-5; 13 nucleotides align to TRBD2. Germline V gene data show CDR1 as SGHAT and CDR2 as FQDESV (reference sequence). The CDR3 runs 14 residues. The junction had 3 bases not matched to a gene; V was cut back by 10 bases and J by 1 base. The CDR3, as DNA: TGTGCCACCCGACTAGCGGGAGGCCAAGAGACCCAGTACTTC. This translates into CATRLAGGQETQYF.

V is TRBV11-2 and J is TRBJ2-1, with D unresolved. CDR1 SGHAT and CDR2 FQNNGV come from the germline V gene. The V and J ends lost 7 bases and 6 bases respectively, with 16 bases between them. The CDR3 consists of 14 residues. Written as DNA, the CDR3 is TGTGCCAGCAACCAGGAAACAAGTGTCAATGAGCAGTTCTTC. The encoded protein is CASNQETSVNEQFF.

V usage is TRBV5-1 and J usage is TRBJ2-1, with 10 bases lining up with TRBD2. The CDR3 sequence is 13 residues long. J lost 5 bases, V lost 7 bases, and 3 bases had no gene match. Germline CDR1 and CDR2: SGHRS and YFSETQ. CDR3 sequence: CASRTSGDNEQFF. The CDR3 DNA reads TGCGCCAGCCGCACTAGCGGGGACAATGAGCAGTTCTTC.

This sequence joins TRBV27 and TRBJ2-7, with D possibly matching TRBD1 (5 bases). This CDR3 region has 15 residues. Germline values: CDR1 MNHEY, CDR2 SMNVEV (reference sequence). V shed 5 bases and J shed 0 bases, with 14 bases lying between them. The CDR3 loop is CASSTYFGASYEQYF. The CDR3 DNA reads as TGTGCCAGCAGTACTTACTTTGGGGCCTCCTACGAGCAGTACTTC.

The gene calls are TRBV27 and TRBJ2-7; tentative D call: TRBD1 (6 bases). Germline V gene lookup returns CDR1 MNHEY and CDR2 SMNVEV (reference sequence). The CDR3 length is 12 residues. V was clipped by 5 bases and J by 6 bases, with 11 bases between them. The CDR3 sequence is CASSPQGREQYF. The CDR3, as DNA: TGTGCCAGCAGTCCACAGGGCCGCGAGCAGTACTTC.

The rearrangement links TRBV27 to TRBJ2-1, with no clear D. Trimming pared 5 bases from V and 2 bases from J, leaving 13 bases between. CDR3 length equals 15 residues. Germline lookup yields CDR1 MNHEY and CDR2 SMNVEV (reference sequence). The CDR3 loop reads CASSPEIEPYNEQFF. CDR3 bases: TGTGCCAGCAGTCCTGAAATTGAGCCCTACAATGAGCAGTTCTTC.

In DNA form, the CDR3 reads TGTGCCAGCAGCTCACTAGCGGGGCTAGCCAAAAACATTCAGTACTTC. Protein: CASSSLAGLAKNIQYF. The rearrangement joins TRBV28 to TRBJ2-4; TRBD2 matches at 10 bases. The length of the CDR3 is 16 residues. V shed 6 bases, J shed 0 bases, and the junction held 5 bases outside the gene matches. CDR1 is MDHEN and CDR2 is SYDVKM in the germline V gene.

The chain couples TRBV6-4 to TRBJ2-1; TRBD1 might be the D (5 bases). V lost 8 bases, J lost 15 bases, and 17 bases lay in between. From germline, CDR1 is MRHNA and CDR2 SNTAGT. The CDR3 covers 11 residues. The CDR3 reads CASPLGPPGFF. CDR3 sequence (DNA): TGTGCCAGCCCCCTGGGGCCGCCGGGGTTCTTC.

This clone was seen only once. The rearrangement uses TRBV6-4 and TRBJ2-1; TRBD2 is a possible D gene (5 bases). In germline, CDR1 is MRHNA, CDR2 SNTAGT. This CDR3 has 15 residues. V was clipped by 5 bases and J by 1 base, with 12 bases between them. CDR3 protein: CASSPGLGSYNEQFF. The DNA of the CDR3 is TGTGCCAGCAGTCCCGGACTGGGGTCCTACAATGAGCAGTTCTTC.

This chain connects TRBV7-2 to TRBJ2-1; no firm D call. The germline gives CDR1 SGHTA, CDR2 FQGNSA. Deletions cut 4 bases from V and 2 bases from J, with 12 bases between. The CDR3 loop spans 15 amino acids. This chain's CDR3 is CASSSVADPYNEQFF. The CDR3 DNA follows: TGTGCCAGCAGCTCAGTGGCGGACCCCTACAATGAGCAGTTCTTC.

The gene calls are TRBV18 and TRBJ2-1, with 8 bases aligning to TRBD2. Trimming cost V 5 bases and J 6 bases; bases outside gene matches: 21. CDR1 is KGHSH, CDR2 LQKENI, per germline. The CDR3 length is 19 residues. The CDR3 here is CASSTTSPVSGLVGNEQFF. The CDR3 DNA sequence: TGTGCCAGCTCAACTACGTCACCGGTGTCGGGACTAGTGGGCAATGAGCAGTTCTTC. Filled out from reference TRBV18 and TRBJ2-1, the complete variable domain reads NAGVMQNPRHLVRRRGQEARLRCSPMKGHSHVYWYRQLPEEGLKFMVYLQKENIIDESGMPKERFSAEFPKEGPSILRIQQVVRGDSAAYFCASSTTSPVSGLVGNEQFFGPGTRLTVL.

This chain links TRBV30 with TRBJ2-3; 10 positions match TRBD2. The CDR3 runs 14 residues. The V and J ends lost 4 bases and 0 bases, in that order; junction bases with no gene match: 1. Germline V lookup: CDR1 GTSNPN, CDR2 SVGIG (reference sequence). CDR3 in amino acids: CAWKLAGSTDTQYF. DNA for the CDR3: TGTGCCTGGAAACTAGCGGGAAGCACAGATACGCAGTATTTT.

Here the CDR3 DNA reads TGTGCCAGCAGTTGGGGGCAGGGCGCTGGGGCCAACGTCCTGACTTTC. Its protein product is CASSWGQGAGANVLTF. V is TRBV6-5 and J is TRBJ2-6; D is perhaps TRBD1 (6 bases). This CDR3 contains 16 residues. Trimming took off 4 bases at V and 2 bases at J, with 12 bases between the two ends. Per germline, CDR1 MNHEY and CDR2 SVGAGI.

The chain combines TRBV5-6 with TRBJ2-2; D is perhaps TRBD1 (5 bases). The V and J ends lost 4 bases and 7 bases respectively, with 20 bases between them. Germline loops: CDR1 SGHDT, CDR2 YYEEEE. The CDR3 length is 16 residues. The CDR3 region has the DNA TGTGCCAGCAGCCCGGTGGGGCAAGGGTTGGGCGGGGAGCTGTTTTTT. Residues: CASSPVGQGLGGELFF.

The chain recombines TRBV2 with TRBJ2-2, with TRBD1 matching over 8 bases. V shed 5 bases, J shed 5 bases, and the junction held 7 bases outside the gene matches. Germline CDR1 is SNHLY and CDR2 is FYNNEI. The CDR3 has 15 amino acids. The CDR3 is CASSKTGVQTGELFF. As DNA, the CDR3 is TGTGCCAGCAGTAAGACAGGGGTCCAAACCGGGGAGCTGTTTTTT.